Only a few counts were recorded for the clone carrying this TCR beta chain. Assay used: immunoSEQ multiplex PCR; TCRdb lists only in-frame clones, some missing. The repertoire consists of 130,000 or so clones, with over 85% occurring once and the leading ten covering around 7.6%. Germline V gene sequence: CDR1 SGHRS, CDR2 YFSETQ. The V end lost 2 bases, the J end lost 3 bases, and 3 bases lay between the germline ends. The CDR3 is 11 amino acids. This sample was taken from a study of control samples from healthy donors and cancer patients. Sequenced input: PBMCs. The J gene is TRBJ2-7, the V gene TRBV5-1; D is unresolved. This TCR came from a man aged 50 to 60 with head and neck cancer. The CDR3 nucleotides are TGCGCCAGCAGCTTCCTCTACGAGCAGTACTTC. The encoded protein is CASSFLYEQYF.